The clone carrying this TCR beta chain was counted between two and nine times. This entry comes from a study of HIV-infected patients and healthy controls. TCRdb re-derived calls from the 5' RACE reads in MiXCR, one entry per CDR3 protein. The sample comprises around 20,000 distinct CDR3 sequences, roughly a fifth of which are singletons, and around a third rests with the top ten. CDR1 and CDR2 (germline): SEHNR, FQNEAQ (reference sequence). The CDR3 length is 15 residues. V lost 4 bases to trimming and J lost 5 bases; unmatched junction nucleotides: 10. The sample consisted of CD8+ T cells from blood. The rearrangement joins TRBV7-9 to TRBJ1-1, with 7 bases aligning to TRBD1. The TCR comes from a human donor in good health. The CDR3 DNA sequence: TGTGCCAGCAGCTCCCGGTCAGGGGGATGGACTGAAGCTTTCTTT. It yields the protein CASSSRSGGWTEAFF.